One and the same sample provided the 4 T cell receptor beta chains below, sequenced in a study of cytomegalovirus exposure and HLA in healthy donors. Primers: 60 Vbeta forward and 13 Jbeta reverse. Profiling relied on immunoSEQ multiplex PCR, and the TCRdb table lists in-frame clones only, not all of them. Here the sample spans more than 150,000 clones, approximately 78% being singletons. Sequenced sample: PBMCs. The source is a male donor in good health and CMV-seronegative.

For the CDR3, the DNA is TGTGCTAGTGGGTTAATGCGGGGGGATGGCTACACCTTC. Its protein is CASGLMRGDGYTF. The chain is built from TRBV12-5 and TRBJ1-2, with TRBD1 as a possible D gene (5 bases). The V and J ends lost 6 bases and 6 bases respectively, with 14 bases between them. The germline CDR1 and CDR2 sequences are LGHNT and FRNRAP. This CDR3 spans 13 amino acids. Based on the CDR3 plus reference TRBV12-5 and TRBJ1-2, the full variable domain is DARVTQTPRHKVTEMGQEVTMRCQPILGHNTVFWYRQTMMQGLELLAYFRNRAPLDDSGMPKDRFSAEMPDATLATLKIQPSEPRDSAVYFCASGLMRGDGYTFGSGTRLTVV.

This rearrangement joins TRBV14 to TRBJ2-1, with TRBD2 as a possible D gene (5 bases). Looked up from germline, CDR1 is SGHDN and CDR2 is FVKESK. This CDR3 is 14 amino acids long. V lost 4 bases, J lost 6 bases, and 13 bases lay in between. Here the CDR3 DNA reads TGTGCCAGCAGCCGCGACTACAGAAGCAATGAGCAGTTCTTC. Protein sequence: CASSRDYRSNEQFF. Looking up the rest from reference TRBV14 and TRBJ2-1 gives the full variable domain: EAGVTQFPSHSVIEKGQTVTLRCDPISGHDNLYWYRRVMGKEIKFLLHFVKESKQDESGMPNNRFLAERTGGTYSTLKVQPAELEDSGVYFCASSRDYRSNEQFFGPGTRLTVL.

A few counts support this clone. The chain carries TRBV4-2 and TRBJ1-2; D might be TRBD1 (6 bases). Germline CDR1 is LGHNA and CDR2 is YNFKEQ. Trimming stripped 0 bases from V and 5 bases from J, with 10 bases between. The CDR3 is made up of 14 amino acids. Here the CDR3 reads CASSQDRTGYGYTF. Written as DNA, the CDR3 is TGTGCCAGCAGCCAAGATAGAACAGGGTATGGCTACACCTTC.

In its sample, this clone was seen once. The chain carries TRBV7-9 and TRBJ2-1, with 7 bases aligning to TRBD1. There are 15 residues in the CDR3. Per germline, CDR1 SEHNR and CDR2 FQNEAQ (reference sequence). V was clipped by 5 bases and J by 2 bases; unmatched bases: 6. In DNA form, the CDR3 reads TGTGCCAGCAGCCCACGACAGGGACCCTACAATGAGCAGTTCTTC. Residues: CASSPRQGPYNEQFF.